Below, 21 T cell receptor beta chains from the same sample are listed, as sequenced in a study of blood T cell repertoires in COVID-19. TCRdb's copy holds only in-frame clones and misses some; the assay was immunoSEQ multiplex PCR. This table holds roughly 140,000 clones, about 88% found once. Sequenced: peripheral blood. These receptors came from a woman aged 60 to 75 with COVID-19, enrolled during active disease.

This sequence joins TRBV11-1 and TRBJ2-5; 7 positions agree with TRBD2. Germline CDR1 is SGHAT and CDR2 is FQDESV (reference sequence). The CDR3 is 14 amino acids. Trimming cost V 3 bases and J 5 bases; bases outside gene matches: 6. CDR3 in DNA: TGTGCCAGCAGCTTGAGGCGGGGAGGGGAGACCCAGTACTTC. This gives the protein CASSLRRGGETQYF.

This clone turned up a few times. This chain joins TRBV6-5 and TRBJ1-1; unclear D gene. The V and J ends lost 5 bases and 1 base respectively, with 11 bases between them. Per germline, CDR1 MNHEY and CDR2 SVGAGI. The CDR3 is 14 amino acids. The CDR3 bases are TGTGCCAGCAGTCCGGAGAGGTGGAACACTGAAGCTTTCTTT. Its translation is CASSPERWNTEAFF.

The CDR3 DNA sequence: TGTGCCAGCTCACCCACCGGGACACCGAGCACAGATACGCAGTATTTT. Residues: CASSPTGTPSTDTQYF. The V call is TRBV18, the J call TRBJ2-3, with D possibly being TRBD1 (6 bases). Germline CDR1 KGHSH, CDR2 LQKENI. CDR3 size: 16 residues. With 3 bases removed from V and 0 bases from J, the gap between germline ends came to 13 bases.

The J gene is TRBJ1-5, the V gene TRBV27; no firm D call. The germline V gene encodes CDR1 MNHEY and CDR2 SMNVEV (reference sequence). V gave up 8 bases and J gave up 4 bases, with 9 bases separating them. The CDR3 totals 12 residues. Here the CDR3 reads CASGQNNQPQHF. In nucleotides, the CDR3 is TGTGCCAGCGGCCAGAATAATCAGCCCCAGCATTTT.

The chain links TRBV11-2 to TRBJ1-3; 7 nucleotides match TRBD1. The CDR3 contains 14 residues. The germline gives CDR1 SGHAT, CDR2 FQNNGV. V lost 4 bases, J lost 4 bases, and 4 bases stayed unmatched. The DNA of the CDR3 is TGTGCCAGCAGCTCCGGGACAGTCGGAAACACCATATATTTT. Translation: CASSSGTVGNTIYF. Using reference TRBV11-2 and TRBJ1-3 for the parts outside the CDR3, the full variable domain is EAGVAQSPRYKIIEKRQSVAFWCNPISGHATLYWYQQILGQGPKLLIQFQNNGVVDDSQLPKDRFSAERLKGVDSTLKIQPAKLEDSAVYLCASSSGTVGNTIYFGEGSWLTVV.

The J gene is TRBJ2-1, the V gene TRBV12-3 or TRBV12-4; 8 bases match TRBD2. Unmatched junction bases numbered 10, after V lost 5 bases and J lost 13 bases. CDR3 length: 13 amino acids. In DNA, the CDR3 is TGTGCCAGCAGTCCCCCGCTAGCGGGTCCTCAGTTCTTC. It is translated as CASSPPLAGPQFF.

This clone was observed a few times. This chain links TRBV18 with TRBJ1-2; D perhaps matches TRBD1 (5 bases). This CDR3 has 14 residues. V was trimmed by 2 bases and J by 8 bases, leaving 15 bases between them. CDR1 and CDR2 (germline): KGHSH, LQKENI. DNA of the CDR3: TGTGCCAGCTCACCAGTAGGCAGGGAAGGCGGCTACACCTTC. Its protein is CASSPVGREGGYTF.

The CDR3 region has the DNA TGTGCCAGCAGTTACGGGACAGTAAACACCGGGGAGCTGTTTTTT. Its translation: CASSYGTVNTGELFF. The V and J genes are TRBV6-5 and TRBJ2-2; 7 nucleotides match TRBD1. CDR1 MNHEY and CDR2 SVGAGI come from the germline V gene. Germline trimming cut 2 bases from V and 2 bases from J; bases unmatched to any gene: 2. CDR3 size: 15 residues.

This clone showed up just once. The CDR3 coding sequence is TGTGCCAGCTCCCGACAGGCCAATTCACCCCTCCACTTT. Residues: CASSRQANSPLHF. V gene TRBV18 combines with J gene TRBJ1-6; TRBD1 might be the D (6 bases). Germline CDR1 reads KGHSH; CDR2 reads LQKENI. The CDR3 contains 13 residues. The germline V and J ends were trimmed by 6 bases and 7 bases, with 10 bases remaining between them.

Details on this clone: Other DNA sequences within the sample encode an identical CDR3. V usage is TRBV19 and J usage is TRBJ2-1; TRBD1 matches at 11 bases. Germline CDR1 is LNHDA and CDR2 is SQIVND (reference sequence). The CDR3 sequence is 16 residues long. Trimming removed 5 bases from V and 4 bases from J; junction bases left unmatched: 7. DNA for the CDR3: TGTGCCAGTAGTCTTACCGGGACAGGGGGATACAATGAGCAGTTCTTC. Its protein is CASSLTGTGGYNEQFF. Full variable domain (rest looked up from reference TRBV19 and TRBJ2-1): DGGITQSPKYLFRKEGQNVTLSCEQNLNHDAMYWYRQDPGQGLRLIYYSQIVNDFQKGDIAEGYSVSREKKESFPLTVTSAQKNPTAFYLCASSLTGTGGYNEQFFGPGTRLTVL.

The chain carries TRBV11-2 and TRBJ1-2; TRBD1 matches 9 bases. V was pared by 4 bases and J by 4 bases, with 4 bases of the junction left unmatched. The CDR3 covers 14 residues. The germline V gene encodes CDR1 SGHAT and CDR2 FQNNGV. This chain's CDR3 is CASSSLQGAYGYTF. CDR3 DNA: TGTGCCAGCAGCTCATTACAGGGGGCCTATGGCTACACCTTC.

The chain has TRBV6-4 and TRBJ1-4, with TRBD1 matching over 9 bases. The CDR3 length is 16 residues. The V and J ends lost 6 bases and 2 bases, in that order; junction bases with no gene match: 7. CDR1 and CDR2 from the germline V gene are MRHNA and SNTAGT. The CDR3 region is CASSTGGGGTNEKLFF. The CDR3 coding sequence is TGTGCCAGCAGCACAGGGGGCGGCGGTACTAATGAAAAACTGTTTTTT.

The chain has TRBV6-5 and TRBJ2-1; D gene unclear. CDR1 and CDR2 from the germline V gene are MNHEY and SVGAGI. This CDR3 has 15 residues. V dropped 5 bases and J dropped 0 bases, with 11 bases sitting between them. CDR3 nucleotide sequence: TGTGCCAGCAGTCCCGACTTCAGCTCCTACAATGAGCAGTTCTTC. Protein: CASSPDFSSYNEQFF.

In its sample, this clone was seen a few times. The chain employs TRBV3-1 (or the pseudogene TRBV3-2) and TRBJ1-1; a weak D match, TRBD1 (5 bases). The CDR3 spans 14 residues. Trimming left V 3 bases short and J 3 bases short, with 11 bases between. Germline loops: CDR1 LGHDT, CDR2 YNNKEL (reference sequence). CDR3 bases: TGTGCCAGCAGCCAGAACACAGGCTACACTGAAGCTTTCTTT. Residues: CASSQNTGYTEAFF.

The chain carries TRBV10-3 and TRBJ1-3; D possibly corresponds to TRBD1 (6 bases). V was clipped by 2 bases and J by 0 bases, with 14 bases between them. Germline CDR1 ENHRY, CDR2 SYGVKD. This CDR3 comprises 17 residues. In DNA, the CDR3 is TGTGCCATCAGTGAGCCAGGGGCAGGGACCTCTGGAAACACCATATATTTT. It translates to CAISEPGAGTSGNTIYF.

The rearrangement uses TRBV29-1 and TRBJ2-1, with 9 bases matching TRBD2. The CDR3 length is 13 residues. Per the germline V gene, CDR1 is SQVTM and CDR2 is ANQGSEA. The junction had 0 bases not matched to a gene; V was cut back by 1 base and J by 5 bases. The CDR3 DNA reads TGCAGCGTTGAAGGACTAGCGGACAATGAGCAGTTCTTC. It encodes CSVEGLADNEQFF.

The genes are TRBV11-2 and TRBJ1-2, with 9 positions matching TRBD1. Germline lookup yields CDR1 SGHAT and CDR2 FQNNGV. This CDR3 has 16 residues. V lost 5 bases to trimming and J lost 3 bases; unmatched junction nucleotides: 10. The CDR3 DNA reads TGTGCCAGCAGCCCCACAACAGGGGGCGCCGACTATGGCTACACCTTC. It encodes CASSPTTGGADYGYTF.

The CDR3 region has the DNA TGTGCCAGCAGCGTTACCGGGATCAGGCGTGGCTACACCTTC. Amino acid sequence: CASSVTGIRRGYTF. V usage is TRBV2 and J usage is TRBJ1-2, with D unclear. Trimming pared 6 bases from V and 7 bases from J, leaving 18 bases between. The V gene's germline CDR1 is SNHLY and CDR2 FYNNEI. The CDR3 runs to 14 residues.

This clone was seen only once. Written as DNA, the CDR3 is TGTGCCAGCAGCACGGGAGGGGGTGGACTAGCGGGACGCAATGAGCAGTTCTTC. Translation gives CASSTGGGGLAGRNEQFF. The V gene is TRBV9, the J gene TRBJ2-1, with 12 bases aligning to TRBD2. Germline values: CDR1 SGDLS, CDR2 YYNGEE. The length of the CDR3 is 18 residues. After removal of 4 bases from V and 6 bases from J, the junction contained 14 bases not matched to a gene.

The gene calls are TRBV6-5 and TRBJ1-6, with D possibly matching TRBD1 (5 bases). The CDR3 covers 14 residues. Germline-derived CDR1 and CDR2 are MNHEY and SVGAGI. The V and J ends lost 5 bases and 7 bases respectively, with 12 bases between them. CDR3 DNA: TGTGCCAGCAGTCCCCAGGGAGGGAATTCACCCCTCCACTTT. Protein product: CASSPQGGNSPLHF.

This clone was seen once. This chain links TRBV5-1 with TRBJ2-3, with a weak D call TRBD1 (5 bases). Germline V CDR1 and CDR2: SGHRS, YFSETQ. V shed 5 bases and J shed 3 bases, with 13 bases lying between them. The CDR3 has 14 residues. The CDR3, as DNA: TGCGCCAGCAGTACGGCAGGGCGGACAGATACGCAGTATTTT. As protein: CASSTAGRTDTQYF.